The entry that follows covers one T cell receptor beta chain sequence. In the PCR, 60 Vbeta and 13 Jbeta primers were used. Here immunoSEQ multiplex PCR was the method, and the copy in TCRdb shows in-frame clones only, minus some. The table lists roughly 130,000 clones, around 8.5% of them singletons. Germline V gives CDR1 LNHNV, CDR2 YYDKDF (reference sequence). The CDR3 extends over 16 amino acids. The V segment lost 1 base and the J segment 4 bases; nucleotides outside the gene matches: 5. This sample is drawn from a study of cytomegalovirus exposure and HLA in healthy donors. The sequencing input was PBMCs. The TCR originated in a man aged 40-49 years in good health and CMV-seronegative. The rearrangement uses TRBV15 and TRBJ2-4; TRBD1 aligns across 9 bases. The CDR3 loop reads CATSRVLGTGKNIQYF. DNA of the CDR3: TGTGCCACCAGCAGAGTCTTAGGGACAGGGAAAAACATTCAGTACTTC. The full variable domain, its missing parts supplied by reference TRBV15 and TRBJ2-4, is DAMVIQNPRYQVTQFGKPVTLSCSQTLNHNVMYWYQQKSSQAPKLLFHYYDKDFNNEADTPDNFQSRRPNTSFCFLDIRSPGLGDTAMYLCATSRVLGTGKNIQYFGAGTRLSVL.